The 13 T cell receptor beta chains below were found in one sample sequenced in a study of T cells generated in artificial thymic organoids (dated by TCRdb to 2016 to 2017). To prepare the library, 5' RACE was applied. Sequencing used an Illumina MiSeq. TCRalpha and TCRbeta libraries were amplified separately by semi-nested PCR with Advantage 2 and reverse primers in the TRAC or TRBC constant regions. In TCRdb, the public reads were trimmed at Q25 with fastp and aligned with MiXCR, with productive beta chains retained. Merged by CDR3 protein, the rows form single entries marked with the most common genes and DNA. A total of more than 8,000 distinct CDR3 sequences appear in this sample, around 18% of them only once. The ten largest clones take up approximately 1.4% of the sample. The sequenced material came from naive CD8+ T cells from the thymus. This sample's cell subset or site label indicates: CD3+TCRalphabeta+CD8SP T cells; for blood, CD45RO-CCR7+ naive CD8+ T cells. These receptors all stem from a human donor who gave cord blood stem cells for thymic organoid culture, a cardiac surgery patient who gave postnatal thymus, or a blood donor (not recorded which).

This clonotype was seen more than once but under ten times. The chain recombines TRBV6-2 or TRBV6-3 with TRBJ2-5; TRBD1 or TRBD2 may be the D gene (5 bases each). V lost 2 bases and J lost 4, with 14 bases in between. The CDR3 has 15 residues. Germline V lookup: CDR1 MNHEY, CDR2 SVGEGT. This CDR3 is CASSYAGKRGETQYF. CDR3 DNA sequence: TGTGCCAGCAGTTACGCCGGGAAGAGGGGAGAGACCCAGTACTTC.

This clonotype counts as medium-sized. The chain joins TRBV28 to TRBJ2-7; no firm D call. V was trimmed by 6 bases and J by 6 bases, leaving 9 bases between them. The CDR3 has 11 residues. The germline V gene has CDR1 MDHEN and CDR2 SYDVKM. CDR3 coding DNA: TGTGCCAGCAGAGGACCCCTCGAGCAGTACTTC. Protein: CASRGPLEQYF.

This clonotype ranks as medium-sized. The chain recombines TRBV7-6 with TRBJ2-1, with D hard to call. Per germline, CDR1 SGHVS and CDR2 FNYEAQ. The ends were cut back, 5 bases at V and 4 bases at J, with 15 bases in the middle. CDR3 size: 15 residues. In DNA, the CDR3 is TGTGCCAGCAGCAACTTCGACGGGCTTTACAATGAGCAGTTCTTC. It encodes CASSNFDGLYNEQFF.

CDR3 region: CASSLCTAKGAFF. The CDR3 nucleotides read TGTGCCAGCAGTTTATGCACAGCCAAGGGAGCTTTCTTT. The V call is TRBV28, the J call TRBJ1-1; D not resolved. CDR3 size: 13 residues. CDR1 is MDHEN, CDR2 SYDVKM, per germline. Trimming took 0 bases from V and 10 from J, leaving 12 bases between them.

In its sample, this clonotype is medium-sized. The rearrangement links TRBV7-8 to TRBJ2-1; 11 bases are a match to TRBD2. The CDR3 is made up of 16 amino acids. From germline, CDR1 is SGHVS and CDR2 FQNEAQ. The J segment lost 10 bases and the V segment lost 5 bases, leaving 13 bases of the junction unmatched. The chain's CDR3 is CASSDRVAGGPDEQFF. CDR3 bases: TGTGCCAGCAGCGACCGGGTAGCGGGAGGGCCTGACGAGCAGTTCTTC.

The chain has TRBV20-1 and TRBJ2-7; perhaps TRBD1 as D (5 bases). The CDR3 consists of 14 residues. Germline CDR1 DFQATT, CDR2 SNEGSKA (reference sequence). Trimming stripped 0 bases from V and 3 bases from J, with 12 bases between. The CDR3 here is CSARDIQAIYEQYV. For the CDR3, the DNA is TGCAGTGCTAGAGATATACAGGCAATCTACGAGCAGTACGTC.

This clonotype came up a few times. V usage is TRBV5-4 and J usage is TRBJ2-1, with D perhaps TRBD2 (5 bases). CDR1 and CDR2 from the germline V gene are SGHNT and YYREEE (reference sequence). The CDR3 contains 14 residues. V lost 4 bases to trimming and J lost 0 bases, with 8 bases between them. The chain's CDR3 is CASSPGSSYNEQFF. The DNA for the CDR3 is TGTGCCAGCAGCCCGGGGAGCTCCTACAATGAGCAGTTCTTC.

By its share, this clonotype is medium-sized. The chain is built from TRBV7-9 and TRBJ1-2; perhaps TRBD1 as D (5 bases). This CDR3 spans 15 amino acids. Deletions cut 8 bases from V and 6 bases from J, with 22 bases between. Germline V gene lookup returns CDR1 SEHNR and CDR2 FQNEAQ (reference sequence). The CDR3 region has the DNA TGTGCCAGCGGACATTCAGGGATTAGAGCCGATGGCTACACCTTC. Protein sequence: CASGHSGIRADGYTF.

This clonotype is medium-sized (0.01 to 0.1%) in the sample. The chain recombines TRBV29-1 with TRBJ2-2; D ambiguous. Germline V gene lookup returns CDR1 SQVTM and CDR2 ANQGSEA. The CDR3 spans 15 residues. V lost 1 base and J lost 0, with 9 bases in between. The CDR3 coding sequence is TGCAGCGTTGAAGTAGGTCAGGCGAACACCGGGGAGCTGTTTTTT. Translating it yields CSVEVGQANTGELFF.

This chain joins TRBV12-3 or TRBV12-4 and TRBJ2-5, with 14 bases identical to TRBD2. V lost 6 bases, J lost 5 bases, and 8 bases stayed unmatched. The CDR3 is 16 amino acids. The CDR3 sequence is CASSGTSGSLWETQYF. CDR3 DNA sequence: TGTGCCAGCAGCGGGACTAGCGGGAGCCTTTGGGAGACCCAGTACTTC.

The chain joins TRBV6-5 to TRBJ1-2; D may be TRBD1 (5 bases). Germline CDR1 and CDR2: MNHEY and SVGAGI. The CDR3 has 16 residues. Deletions cut 2 bases from V and 2 bases from J, with 15 bases between. The CDR3: CASSYGGTNQNYGYTF. The CDR3 DNA reads as TGTGCCAGCAGTTACGGGGGGACGAACCAAAACTATGGCTACACCTTC.

By share, this clonotype counts as medium-sized. V gene TRBV2 combines with J gene TRBJ1-2; no reliable D call. With 9 bases removed from V and 4 bases from J, the gap between germline ends came to 12 bases. The CDR3 has 12 amino acids. Germline CDR1 SNHLY, CDR2 FYNNEI. The CDR3: CARRQEAYGYTF. In DNA, the CDR3 is TGTGCCAGGAGGCAGGAGGCCTATGGCTACACCTTC.

The V and J genes are TRBV27 and TRBJ2-7; D gene unclear. Germline V CDR1 and CDR2: MNHEY, SMNVEV (reference sequence). The CDR3 spans 14 residues. Trimming left V 6 bases short and J 2 bases short, with 14 bases between. The CDR3: CASSLTGPAYEQYF. For the CDR3, the DNA is TGTGCCAGCAGCCTTACGGGTCCAGCCTACGAGCAGTACTTC.